This T cell receptor beta chain derives from a study of cytomegalovirus exposure and HLA in healthy donors. CDR1 and CDR2 (germline): LGHNA, YSLEER. V was cut by 0 bases and J by 7 bases, with 21 bases left in between. The CDR3 spans 17 residues. It was with 60 Vbeta and 13 Jbeta primers that the PCR ran. Repertoires were generated with immunoSEQ multiplex PCR, while TCRdb's copy carries only in-frame clones and drops some. The table has about 120,000 clones, roughly 80% seen once. In its sample, this clone was seen a few times. The material sequenced was PBMCs. This receptor was identified in a woman aged 25-40 years in good health and CMV-seropositive. The rearrangement links TRBV4-3 to TRBJ1-2, with D hard to call. In nucleotides, the CDR3 is TGCGCCAGCAGCCAAGAGAGGACGGCGGCGCAGGCGGGTGGCTACACCTTC. Translating it yields CASSQERTAAQAGGYTF.